The present T cell receptor (beta chain) was sequenced within a study of blood T cells in healthy people across ages. Regarding the study as a whole: Calculation of diversity from one million T cells yielded estimates considered to be underestimates.

Next came a second PCR, run for about 6 to 11 cycles, which used a sample-barcoded 5' primer along with a J-beta primer mix. Sequencing of every sample gave 3 million or more CDR3-containing paired-end reads. MiXCR was run by TCRdb on the 5' RACE reads, yielding one entry per CDR3 protein. Here the sample spans 1 million or so distinct CDR3 sequences, less than 50% being singletons. The study drew donors from healthy Caucasian individuals in Russia aged 6 to 90. J gave up 7 bases and V 0 bases, and 5 bases lay outside the gene matches. Germline CDR1 is LNHNV and CDR2 is YYDKDF (reference sequence). The CDR3 loop spans 15 amino acids. As for this clonotype: Its antigen remains unknown.

Sequenced input: blood. The receptor's source is a woman aged 55-69 years in good health. This chain joins TRBV15 and TRBJ1-5, with 8 bases matching TRBD1. Here the CDR3 reads CATSRDTGGLQPQHF. The CDR3, as DNA: TGTGCCACCAGCAGAGATACAGGGGGACTCCAGCCCCAGCATTTT.